This T cell receptor (beta chain) was recovered during a study of CD8 T cells in ankylosing spondylitis. This clonotype was seen more than once but under ten times. The antigen is undetermined. In making TCR beta libraries, quantitative 5'-RACE with molecular barcodes was used. TCRdb used MiXCR to reprocess the 5' RACE reads, holding one entry per CDR3 protein. The profile covers hundreds of thousands of distinct CDR3 sequences, with 12% appearing a single time and less than 0.65% taken by the ten largest. The CDR3 is 17 residues long. The germline CDR1 and CDR2 sequences are SGHAT and FQNNGV. Trimming stripped 4 bases from V and 3 bases from J, with 18 bases between. General study findings and limits: Disease-linked clones reportedly concentrated significantly in matched ankylosing spondylitis synovial fluid. A motif of several highly homologous TCR beta variants was seen as apparently characteristic of ankylosing spondylitis blood. A subset of motif variants has previously been described in the synovial fluid and blood of reactive arthritis. Disease-linked clones displayed a CD8+ phenotype and appeared relatively rarely in peripheral blood.

This clonotype was sampled from a male donor with ankylosing spondylitis. Material for sequencing was blood, either unsorted or a sorted T cell fraction (not recorded which). The genes are TRBV11-2 and TRBJ2-2; D is perhaps TRBD1 or TRBD2 (5 bases each). DNA of the CDR3: TGTGCCAGCAGCTCCTATTCGGGACCCGTAGACACCGGGGAGCTGTTTTTT. This translates into CASSSYSGPVDTGELFF.